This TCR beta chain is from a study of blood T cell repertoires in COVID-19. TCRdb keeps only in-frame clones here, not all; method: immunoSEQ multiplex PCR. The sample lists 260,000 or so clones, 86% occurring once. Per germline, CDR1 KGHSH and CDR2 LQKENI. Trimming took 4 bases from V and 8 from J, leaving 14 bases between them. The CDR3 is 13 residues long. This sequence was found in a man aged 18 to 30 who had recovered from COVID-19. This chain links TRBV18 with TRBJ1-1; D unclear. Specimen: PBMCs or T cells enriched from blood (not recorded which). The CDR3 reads CASSRQRVAEAFF. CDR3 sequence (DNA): TGTGCCAGCTCACGCCAACGGGTGGCCGAAGCTTTCTTT. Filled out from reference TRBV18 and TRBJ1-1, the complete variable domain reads NAGVMQNPRHLVRRRGQEARLRCSPMKGHSHVYWYRQLPEEGLKFMVYLQKENIIDESGMPKERFSAEFPKEGPSILRIQQVVRGDSAAYFCASSRQRVAEAFFGQGTRLTVV.